This TCR beta chain was documented in a study of T-cell memory formation after mild COVID-19 (dated by TCRdb to 2020 to 2022). Study-level background: TCR sequence clusters from the two donors were largely donor specific. In two donors, T-cell clones that expanded and contracted after mild COVID-19 were tracked by sequencing TCRalpha and TCRbeta repertoires over time. The cohort was made up of two young adult volunteers, one female and one male, who were previously healthy.

The run used an Illumina NovaSeq 6000. TCRalpha and TCRbeta cDNA libraries were constructed by 5'RACE with constant-segment primers, with sample barcodes and unique molecular identifiers being introduced. RNA was extracted from every sample with Trizol reagent. Library amplification was performed in two PCR steps, and a second sample barcode and Illumina TruSeq adapters were introduced in the second step. The libraries were sequenced on an Illumina NovaSeq using 2 x 150 bp paired-end reads. On the study's bioinformatics: The reads were demultiplexed and collapsed into UMI-guided consensus sequences using migec v1.2.7. Using mixcr v2.1.11, UMI consensuses were aligned to TRA and TRB V and J templates and then assembled into clonotypes. Expanded or contracted clonotypes were those called significant by both edgeR and NoisET, with noise models trained on biological replicates. For edgeR calls, the thresholds were a false discovery rate-adjusted p below 0.01 and a log2 fold-change of 1. As an exploratory analysis of dynamics, PCA with hierarchical clustering was applied to max-normalized trajectories of the 1000 most abundant clonotypes. Each responding clone was given a CD4 or CD8 phenotype based on the CD4+ and CD8+ repertoires, which had been sequenced separately. TCRdb reworked the public reads: Q25 trimming with fastp, MiXCR clone assembly, productive beta chains retained. CDR3 protein sequences are deduplicated, and each keeps its most common genes and DNA. The V and J calls were not made by the authors but by TCRdb's processing. Present in this sample are under 600,000 distinct CDR3 sequences, about 22% of which were seen just once. Of the sample, under 8.5% falls within the top ten clones.

This clonotype has more than one count but fewer than ten. This clone's antigen is unknown. One base away there is no much larger clone; base qualities are not given. Overall study outcomes, separate from this receptor: Contracting CD4+ clones appeared mostly in the CM and EM memory subsets, whereas CD8+ clones were enriched in EMRA. Clones that contracted from day 15 to 85 showed balanced CD4/CD8 phenotypes, whereas a second wave of clones that expanded from day 15 to 37 leaned towards CD4+. Some responding clones were found in pre-infection memory, which suggests that pre-existing cross-reactive memory T cells took part in the SARS-CoV-2 response. Whether the second-wave clones peaking on day 37 were SARS-CoV-2 specific was not confirmed. Only a couple of mild cases were covered by the study, and larger cohorts that include severe cases with pre-infection samples were considered necessary.

Taken from the germline V gene, the CDR1 and CDR2 loops are MGHRA and YSYEKL. The CDR3, cysteine through phenylalanine, is 13 amino acids long. Just the 39-base CDR3 DNA is kept, in frame starting at base 1. V lost 3 bases and J lost 4 bases; the stretch between them is 10 bases long. Ficoll-Paque density gradient centrifugation was used to isolate PBMCs. The sequenced sample consisted of PBMCs or a T cell subset sorted from them (not recorded which). Rearrangement joined TRBV4-1 to TRBJ2-7; the D gene is not confidently resolved. This TCR came from an adult woman who had mild COVID-19 (a few samples of this study predate the infection). The sample titles of this study are shuffled in the database, so cell type and time point are left out; the donor was told from shared clones. The sequenced DNA is TGCGCCAGCAGCCATGTAGCTCGGTACGAGCAGTACTTC. This translates into CASSHVARYEQYF.